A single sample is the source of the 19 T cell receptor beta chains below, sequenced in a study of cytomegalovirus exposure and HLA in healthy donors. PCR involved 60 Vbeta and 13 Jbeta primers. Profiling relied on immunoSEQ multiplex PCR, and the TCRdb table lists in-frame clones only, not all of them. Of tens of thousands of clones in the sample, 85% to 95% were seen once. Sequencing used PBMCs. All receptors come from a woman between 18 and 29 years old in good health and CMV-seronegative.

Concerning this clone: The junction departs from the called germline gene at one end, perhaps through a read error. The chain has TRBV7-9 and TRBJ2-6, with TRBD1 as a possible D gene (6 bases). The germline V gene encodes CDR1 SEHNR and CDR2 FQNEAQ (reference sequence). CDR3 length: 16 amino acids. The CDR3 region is CSSSLRTASGANVLTF. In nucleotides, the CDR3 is TGTTCCAGCAGCCTAAGGACAGCCTCTGGGGCCAACGTCCTGACTTTC. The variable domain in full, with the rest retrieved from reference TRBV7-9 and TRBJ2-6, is DTGVSQNPRHKITKRGQNVTFRCDPISEHNRLYWYRQTLGQGPEFLTYFQNEAQLEKSRLLSDRFSAERPKGSFSTLEIQRTEQGDSAMYLCSSSLRTASGANVLTFGAGSRLTVL.

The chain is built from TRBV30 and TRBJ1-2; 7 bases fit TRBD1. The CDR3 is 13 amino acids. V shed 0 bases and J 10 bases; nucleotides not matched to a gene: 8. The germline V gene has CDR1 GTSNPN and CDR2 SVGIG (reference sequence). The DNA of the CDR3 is TGTGCCTGGAGTGTAGGGGGGACAGAAACCTACACCTTC. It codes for CAWSVGGTETYTF.

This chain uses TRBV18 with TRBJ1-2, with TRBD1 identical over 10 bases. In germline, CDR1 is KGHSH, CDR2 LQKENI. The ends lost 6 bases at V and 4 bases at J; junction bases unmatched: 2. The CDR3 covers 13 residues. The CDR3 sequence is CASSGTGVYGYTF. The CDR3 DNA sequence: TGTGCCAGCTCCGGGACAGGGGTCTATGGCTACACCTTC. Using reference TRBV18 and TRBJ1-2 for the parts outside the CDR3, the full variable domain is NAGVMQNPRHLVRRRGQEARLRCSPMKGHSHVYWYRQLPEEGLKFMVYLQKENIIDESGMPKERFSAEFPKEGPSILRIQQVVRGDSAAYFCASSGTGVYGYTFGSGTRLTVV.

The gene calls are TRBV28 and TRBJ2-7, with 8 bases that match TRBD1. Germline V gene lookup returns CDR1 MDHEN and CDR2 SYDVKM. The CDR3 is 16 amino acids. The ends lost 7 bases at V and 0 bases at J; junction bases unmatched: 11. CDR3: CASTPTRDRSSYEQYF. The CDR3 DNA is TGTGCCAGCACCCCAACCCGGGACAGGAGCTCCTACGAGCAGTACTTC.

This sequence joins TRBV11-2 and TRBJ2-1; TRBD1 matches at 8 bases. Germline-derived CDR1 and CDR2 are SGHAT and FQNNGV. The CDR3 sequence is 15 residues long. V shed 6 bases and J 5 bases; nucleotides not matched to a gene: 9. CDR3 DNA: TGTGCCAGCAGGCAGACCGGGACAGGCAACAATGAGCAGTTCTTC. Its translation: CASRQTGTGNNEQFF.

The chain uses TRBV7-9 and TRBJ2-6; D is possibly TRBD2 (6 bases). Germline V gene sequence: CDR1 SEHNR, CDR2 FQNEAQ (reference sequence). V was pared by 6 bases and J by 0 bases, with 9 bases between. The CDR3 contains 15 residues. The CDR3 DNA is TGTGCCAGCAGGGCGGGACTCTCTGGGGCCAACGTCCTGACTTTC. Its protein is CASRAGLSGANVLTF.

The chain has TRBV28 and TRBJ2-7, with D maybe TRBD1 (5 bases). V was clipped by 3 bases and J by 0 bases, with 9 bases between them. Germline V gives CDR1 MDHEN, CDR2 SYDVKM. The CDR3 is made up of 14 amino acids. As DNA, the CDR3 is TGTGCCAGCAGTTTTACAGGAACCTCCTACGAGCAGTACTTC. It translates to CASSFTGTSYEQYF.

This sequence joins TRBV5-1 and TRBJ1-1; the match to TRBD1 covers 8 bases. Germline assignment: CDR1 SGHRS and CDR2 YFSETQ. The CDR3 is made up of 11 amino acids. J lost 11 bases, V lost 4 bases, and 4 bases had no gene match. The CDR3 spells CASSLRDRAFF. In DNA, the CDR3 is TGCGCCAGCAGCCTCCGGGACAGGGCTTTCTTT.

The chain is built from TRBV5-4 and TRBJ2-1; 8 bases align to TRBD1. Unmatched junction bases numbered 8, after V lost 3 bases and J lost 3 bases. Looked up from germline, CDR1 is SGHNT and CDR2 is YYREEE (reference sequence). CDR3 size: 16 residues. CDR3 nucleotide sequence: TGTGCCAGCAGCTACGGACAGGGAGTATACTACAATGAGCAGTTCTTC. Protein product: CASSYGQGVYYNEQFF. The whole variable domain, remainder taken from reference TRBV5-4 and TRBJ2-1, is ETGVTQSPTHLIKTRGQQVTLRCSSQSGHNTVSWYQQALGQGPQFIFQYYREEENGRGNFPPRFSGLQFPNYSSELNVNALELDDSALYLCASSYGQGVYYNEQFFGPGTRLTVL.

CDR3 sequence (DNA): TGTGCCAGCAGTTTCACTACAGGGATGGGGGAGACCCAGTACTTC. Translating it yields CASSFTTGMGETQYF. The chain employs TRBV27 and TRBJ2-5; D is perhaps TRBD1 (6 bases). The V and J ends lost 3 bases and 5 bases respectively, with 16 bases between them. Germline V gives CDR1 MNHEY, CDR2 SMNVEV (reference sequence). CDR3 size: 15 residues.

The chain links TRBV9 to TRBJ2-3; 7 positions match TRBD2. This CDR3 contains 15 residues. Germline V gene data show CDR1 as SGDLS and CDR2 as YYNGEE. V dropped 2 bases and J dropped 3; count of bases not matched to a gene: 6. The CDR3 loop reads CASSVTAGETDTQYF. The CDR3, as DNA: TGTGCCAGCAGCGTGACGGCGGGAGAGACAGATACGCAGTATTTT.

The CDR3 DNA reads as TGTGCCAGCAGTGAAGCTACAGGGGGTGGTCAGCCCCAGCATTTT. The encoded protein is CASSEATGGGQPQHF. The rearrangement links TRBV6-1 to TRBJ1-5; TRBD1 aligns across 8 bases. This CDR3 is 15 amino acids long. The V gene's germline CDR1 is MNHNS and CDR2 SASEGT. With 0 bases clipped from V and 6 bases from J, the junction kept 4 bases outside the gene matches.

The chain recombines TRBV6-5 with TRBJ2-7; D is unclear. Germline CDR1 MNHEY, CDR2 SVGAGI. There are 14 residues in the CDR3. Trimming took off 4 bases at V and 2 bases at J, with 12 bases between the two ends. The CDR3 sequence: CASSLNRRTYEQYF. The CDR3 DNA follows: TGTGCCAGCAGTTTGAACAGACGTACCTACGAGCAGTACTTC.

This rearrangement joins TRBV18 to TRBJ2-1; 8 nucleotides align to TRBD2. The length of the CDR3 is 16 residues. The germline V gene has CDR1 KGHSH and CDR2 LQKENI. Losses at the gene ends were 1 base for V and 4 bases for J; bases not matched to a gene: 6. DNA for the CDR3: TGTGCCAGCTCACCACGTGGCGGGGGGACTTACAATGAGCAGTTCTTC. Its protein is CASSPRGGGTYNEQFF. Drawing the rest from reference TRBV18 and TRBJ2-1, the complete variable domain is NAGVMQNPRHLVRRRGQEARLRCSPMKGHSHVYWYRQLPEEGLKFMVYLQKENIIDESGMPKERFSAEFPKEGPSILRIQQVVRGDSAAYFCASSPRGGGTYNEQFFGPGTRLTVL.

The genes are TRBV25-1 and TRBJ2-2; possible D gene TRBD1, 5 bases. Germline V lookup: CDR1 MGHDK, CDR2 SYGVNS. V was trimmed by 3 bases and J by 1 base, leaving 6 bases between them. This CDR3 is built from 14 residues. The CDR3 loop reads CASSDDRNTGELFF. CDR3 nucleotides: TGTGCCAGCAGTGACGACAGGAACACCGGGGAGCTGTTTTTT.

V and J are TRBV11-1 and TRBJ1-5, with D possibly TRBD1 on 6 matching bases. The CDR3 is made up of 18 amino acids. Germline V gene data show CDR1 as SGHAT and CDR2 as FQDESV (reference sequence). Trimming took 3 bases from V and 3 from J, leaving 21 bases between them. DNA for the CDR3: TGTGCCAGCAGCTTCCGTATTTCCAGGGGCCTTCTCAATCAGCCCCAGCATTTT. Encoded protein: CASSFRISRGLLNQPQHF.

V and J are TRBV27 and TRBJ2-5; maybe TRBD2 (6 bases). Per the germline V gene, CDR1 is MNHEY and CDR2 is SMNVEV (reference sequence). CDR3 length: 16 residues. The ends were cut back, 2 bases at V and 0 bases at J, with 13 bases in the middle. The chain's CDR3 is CASSLLGGTDQETQYF. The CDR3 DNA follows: TGTGCCAGCAGTTTACTTGGCGGGACCGACCAAGAGACCCAGTACTTC.

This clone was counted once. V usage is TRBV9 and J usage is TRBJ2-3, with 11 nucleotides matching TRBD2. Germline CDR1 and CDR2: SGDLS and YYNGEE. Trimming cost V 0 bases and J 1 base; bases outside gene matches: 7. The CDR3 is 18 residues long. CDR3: CASSVASRLAGRTDTQYF. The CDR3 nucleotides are TGTGCCAGCAGCGTAGCTTCCAGACTAGCGGGACGCACAGATACGCAGTATTTT.

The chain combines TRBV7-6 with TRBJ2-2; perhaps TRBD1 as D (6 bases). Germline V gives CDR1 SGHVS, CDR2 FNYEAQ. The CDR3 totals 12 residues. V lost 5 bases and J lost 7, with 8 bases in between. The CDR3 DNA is TGTGCCAGCAGCCTCAGGGGCGGGGAGCTGTTTTTT. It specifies CASSLRGGELFF. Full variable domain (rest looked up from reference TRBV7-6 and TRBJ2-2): GAGVSQSPRYKVTKRGQDVALRCDPISGHVSLYWYRQALGQGPEFLTYFNYEAQQDKSGLPNDRFSAERPEGSISTLTIQRTEQRDSAMYRCASSLRGGELFFGEGSRLTVL.